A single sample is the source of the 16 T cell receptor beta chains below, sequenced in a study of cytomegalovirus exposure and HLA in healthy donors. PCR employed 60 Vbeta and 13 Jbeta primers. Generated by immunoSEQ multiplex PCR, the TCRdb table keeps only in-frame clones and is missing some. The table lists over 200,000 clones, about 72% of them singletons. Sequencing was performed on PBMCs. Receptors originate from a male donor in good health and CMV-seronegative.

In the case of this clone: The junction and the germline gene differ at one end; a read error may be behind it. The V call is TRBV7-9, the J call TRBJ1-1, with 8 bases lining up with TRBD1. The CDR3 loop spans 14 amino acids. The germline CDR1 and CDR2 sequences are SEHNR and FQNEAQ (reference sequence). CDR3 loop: CSSSLDRVFTEAFF. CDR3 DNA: TGTTCCAGCAGCCTGGACAGGGTTTTTACTGAAGCTTTCTTT.

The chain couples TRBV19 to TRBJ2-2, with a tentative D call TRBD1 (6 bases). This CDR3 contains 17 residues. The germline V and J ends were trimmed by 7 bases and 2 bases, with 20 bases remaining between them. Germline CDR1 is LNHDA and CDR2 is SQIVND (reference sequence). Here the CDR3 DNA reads TGTGCCAGTATCCTCGACGGGACACTAAAAAACACCGGGGAGCTGTTTTTT. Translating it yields CASILDGTLKNTGELFF.

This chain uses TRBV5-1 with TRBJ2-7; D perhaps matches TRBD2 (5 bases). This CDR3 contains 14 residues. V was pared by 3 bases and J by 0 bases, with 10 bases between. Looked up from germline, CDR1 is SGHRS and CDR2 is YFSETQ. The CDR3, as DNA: TGCGCCAGCAGCTCGACCGGGATCTCCTACGAGCAGTACTTC. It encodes CASSSTGISYEQYF.

CDR3 residues: CASRDRVSSGANVLTF. The CDR3 DNA is TGTGCCTCCCGGGACAGGGTCAGCTCTGGGGCCAACGTCCTGACTTTC. The chain combines TRBV27 with TRBJ2-6, with 9 bases fitting TRBD1. In germline, CDR1 is MNHEY, CDR2 SMNVEV (reference sequence). Trimming removed 11 bases from V and 0 bases from J; junction bases left unmatched: 8. This CDR3 contains 16 residues. Using reference TRBV27 and TRBJ2-6 for the parts outside the CDR3, the full variable domain is EAQVTQNPRYLITVTGKKLTVTCSQNMNHEYMSWYRQDPGLGLRQIYYSMNVEVTDKGDVPEGYKVSRKEKRNFPLILESPSPNQTSLYFCASRDRVSSGANVLTFGAGSRLTVL.

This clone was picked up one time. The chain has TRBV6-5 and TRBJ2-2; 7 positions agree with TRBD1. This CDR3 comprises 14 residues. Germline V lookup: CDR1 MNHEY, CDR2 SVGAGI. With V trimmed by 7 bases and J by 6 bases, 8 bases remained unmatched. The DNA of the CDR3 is TGTGCCAGCAAAGGGGGCAACGGTGCCGGGGAGCTGTTTTTT. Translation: CASKGGNGAGELFF.

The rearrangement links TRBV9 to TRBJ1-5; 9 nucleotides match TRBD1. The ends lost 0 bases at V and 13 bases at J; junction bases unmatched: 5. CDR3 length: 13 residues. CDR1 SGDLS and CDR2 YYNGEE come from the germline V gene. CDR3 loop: CASSVEPGQGQHF. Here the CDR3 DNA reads TGTGCCAGCAGCGTAGAACCGGGACAGGGACAGCATTTT. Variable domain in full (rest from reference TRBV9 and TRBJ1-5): DSGVTQTPKHLITATGQRVTLRCSPRSGDLSVYWYQQSLDQGLQFLIQYYNGEERAKGNILERFSAQQFPDLHSELNLSSLELGDSALYFCASSVEPGQGQHFGDGTRLSIL.

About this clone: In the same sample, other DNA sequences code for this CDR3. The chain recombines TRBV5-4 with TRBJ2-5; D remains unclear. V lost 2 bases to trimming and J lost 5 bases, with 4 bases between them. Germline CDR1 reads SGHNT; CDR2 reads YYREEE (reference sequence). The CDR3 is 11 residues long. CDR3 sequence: CASSLQETQYF. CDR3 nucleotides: TGTGCCAGCAGCTTACAGGAGACCCAGTACTTC.

CDR3 region: CASSGIWGWGEQYF. In DNA, the CDR3 is TGTGCCAGCAGTGGTATTTGGGGTTGGGGGGAGCAGTACTTC. This chain connects TRBV6-1 to TRBJ2-5, with D tentatively TRBD2 (6 bases). Looked up from germline, CDR1 is MNHNS and CDR2 is SASEGT. This CDR3 comprises 14 residues. V lost 4 bases and J 11 bases, leaving 20 bases between the germline ends.

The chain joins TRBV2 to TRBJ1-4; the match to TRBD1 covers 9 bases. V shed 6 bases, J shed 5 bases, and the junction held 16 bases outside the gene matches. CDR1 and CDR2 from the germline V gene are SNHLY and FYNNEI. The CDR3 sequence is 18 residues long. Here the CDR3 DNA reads TGTGCCAGCAGACAGGGATTAAGACAGGGGGGTTGGAATGAAAAACTGTTTTTT. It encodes CASRQGLRQGGWNEKLFF.

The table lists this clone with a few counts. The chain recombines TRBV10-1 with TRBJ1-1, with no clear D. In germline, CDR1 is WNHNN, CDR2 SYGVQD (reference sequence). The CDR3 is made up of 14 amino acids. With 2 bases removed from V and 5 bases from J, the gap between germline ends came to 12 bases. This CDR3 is CASSEGGRETEAFF. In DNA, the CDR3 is TGCGCCAGCAGTGAGGGTGGGAGGGAAACTGAAGCTTTCTTT.

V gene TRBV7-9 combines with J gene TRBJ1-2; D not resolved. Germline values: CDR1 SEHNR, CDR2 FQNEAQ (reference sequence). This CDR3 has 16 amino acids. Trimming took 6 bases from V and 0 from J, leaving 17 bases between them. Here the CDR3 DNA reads TGTGCCAGCAGTTCTGTCCACCTACTAGCTAACTATGGCTACACCTTC. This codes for CASSSVHLLANYGYTF.

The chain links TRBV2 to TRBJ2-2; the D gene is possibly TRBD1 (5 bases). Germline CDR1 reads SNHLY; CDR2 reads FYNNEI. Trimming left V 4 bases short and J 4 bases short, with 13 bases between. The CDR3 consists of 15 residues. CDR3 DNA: TGTGCCAGCAGTGCTGTTAGGGGTGGCACCGGGGAGCTGTTTTTT. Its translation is CASSAVRGGTGELFF.

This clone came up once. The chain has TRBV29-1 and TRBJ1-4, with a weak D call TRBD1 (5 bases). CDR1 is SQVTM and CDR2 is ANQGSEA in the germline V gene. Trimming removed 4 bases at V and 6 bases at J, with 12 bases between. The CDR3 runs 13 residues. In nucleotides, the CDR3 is TGCAGCGTTGTGGTAGGGGTAGATGAAAAACTGTTTTTT. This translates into CSVVVGVDEKLFF. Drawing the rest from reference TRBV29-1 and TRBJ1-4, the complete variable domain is SAVISQKPSRDICQRGTSLTIQCQVDSQVTMMFWYRQQPGQSLTLIATANQGSEATYESGFVIDKFPISRPNLTFSTLTVSNMSPEDSSIYLCSVVVGVDEKLFFGSGTQLSVL.

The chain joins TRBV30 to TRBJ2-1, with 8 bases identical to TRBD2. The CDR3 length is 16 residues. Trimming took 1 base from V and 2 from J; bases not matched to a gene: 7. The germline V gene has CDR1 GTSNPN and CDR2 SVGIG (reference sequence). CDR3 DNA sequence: TGTGCCTGGAGTGGGGGGGCGGGACTAGCCTACAATGAGCAGTTCTTC. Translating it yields CAWSGGAGLAYNEQFF.

In DNA form, the CDR3 reads TGTGCCAGCAGCTTAGGGACAGGGGGTCGGGAGCAGTACTTC. It encodes CASSLGTGGREQYF. The V and J genes are TRBV13 and TRBJ2-7, with 9 nucleotides matching TRBD1. Per germline, CDR1 PRHDT and CDR2 FYEKMQ (reference sequence). Germline trimming cut 0 bases from V and 7 bases from J; bases unmatched to any gene: 4. CDR3 length equals 14 residues.

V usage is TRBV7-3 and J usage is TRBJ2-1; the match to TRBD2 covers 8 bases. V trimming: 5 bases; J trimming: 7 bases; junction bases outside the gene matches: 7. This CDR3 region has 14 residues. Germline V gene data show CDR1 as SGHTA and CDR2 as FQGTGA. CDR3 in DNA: TGTGCCAGCAGCCCCAATCCGGGGGGGAATGAGCAGTTCTTC. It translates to CASSPNPGGNEQFF. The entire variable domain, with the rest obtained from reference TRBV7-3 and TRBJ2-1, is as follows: GAGVSQTPSNKVTEKGKYVELRCDPISGHTALYWYRQSLGQGPEFLIYFQGTGAADDSGLPNDRFFAVRPEGSVSTLKIQRTERGDSAVYLCASSPNPGGNEQFFGPGTRLTVL.